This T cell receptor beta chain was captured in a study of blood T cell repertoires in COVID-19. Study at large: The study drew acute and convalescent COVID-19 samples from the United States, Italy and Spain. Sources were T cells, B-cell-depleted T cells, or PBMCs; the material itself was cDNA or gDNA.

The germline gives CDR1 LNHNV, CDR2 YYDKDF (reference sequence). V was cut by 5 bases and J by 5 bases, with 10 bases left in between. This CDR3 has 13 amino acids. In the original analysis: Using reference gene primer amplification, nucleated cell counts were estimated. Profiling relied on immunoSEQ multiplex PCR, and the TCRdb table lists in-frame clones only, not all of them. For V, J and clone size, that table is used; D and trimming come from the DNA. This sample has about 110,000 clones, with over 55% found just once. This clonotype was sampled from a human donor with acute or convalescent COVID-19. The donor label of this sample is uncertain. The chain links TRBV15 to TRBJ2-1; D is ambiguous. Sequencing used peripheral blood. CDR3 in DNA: TGTGCCACCAGCCCGACTTCGAACAATGAGCAGTTCTTC. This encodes CATSPTSNNEQFF.